The next 30 T cell receptor beta chains were all read from a single sample in a study of cytomegalovirus exposure and HLA in healthy donors. The PCR was carried out with 60 Vbeta primers and 13 Jbeta primers. Repertoires were generated with immunoSEQ multiplex PCR, while TCRdb's copy carries only in-frame clones and drops some. The table records over 150,000 clones, roughly 84% of them present only once. The sequenced sample consisted of PBMCs. Every receptor here comes from a young man in good health and CMV-seropositive.

The chain uses TRBV5-4 and TRBJ2-1, with 12 bases that match TRBD2. Germline V lookup: CDR1 SGHNT, CDR2 YYREEE (reference sequence). With 3 bases clipped from V and 10 bases from J, the junction kept 11 bases outside the gene matches. The CDR3 is 16 residues long. CDR3 in amino acids: CASSSGTSGPRREQFF. CDR3 sequence (DNA): TGTGCCAGCAGCTCCGGGACTAGCGGGCCCAGACGGGAGCAGTTCTTC.

In DNA form, the CDR3 reads TGTGCCAGCAGCCTAAGTCCACAGGGTCGCGGGGAGCTGTTTTTT. It encodes CASSLSPQGRGELFF. This chain uses TRBV14 with TRBJ2-2; weak D call: TRBD1 (6 bases). The length of the CDR3 is 15 residues. Germline V gene lookup returns CDR1 SGHDN and CDR2 FVKESK. The V end lost 4 bases, the J end lost 7 bases, and 16 bases lay between the germline ends.

This clone showed up just a few times. The V call is TRBV7-9, the J call TRBJ1-1, with D possibly being TRBD1 (5 bases). V was cut by 2 bases and J by 6 bases, with 13 bases left in between. Germline loops: CDR1 SEHNR, CDR2 FQNEAQ (reference sequence). The CDR3 consists of 14 residues. DNA for the CDR3: TGTGCCAGCAGCTTAAGCAGGGATGCGGCTGAAGCTTTCTTT. Translated: CASSLSRDAAEAFF.

The chain employs TRBV4-1 and TRBJ1-5; weak D call: TRBD1 (6 bases). Germline V gene lookup returns CDR1 MGHRA and CDR2 YSYEKL. The CDR3 length is 19 residues. V was cut by 4 bases and J by 0 bases, with 22 bases left in between. CDR3 nucleotide sequence: TGCGCCAGCAGCCTCTCCCTACCGCCCGACAGGTTTAGCAATCAGCCCCAGCATTTT. As protein: CASSLSLPPDRFSNQPQHF.

The chain employs TRBV9 and TRBJ2-2; TRBD2 matches at 8 bases. V shed 0 bases, J shed 3 bases, and the junction held 4 bases outside the gene matches. CDR1 is SGDLS, CDR2 YYNGEE, per germline. The CDR3 totals 16 residues. CDR3 bases: TGTGCCAGCAGCGTAGGAACAGCGGGAGACACCGGGGAGCTGTTTTTT. It encodes CASSVGTAGDTGELFF.

V is TRBV5-1 and J is TRBJ2-4; 13 nucleotides agree with TRBD2. The CDR3 is 18 residues long. Germline V gene sequence: CDR1 SGHRS, CDR2 YFSETQ. Trimming took 4 bases from V and 0 from J; bases not matched to a gene: 7. CDR3 protein: CASSAAGTSGEAKNIQYF. The CDR3 region has the DNA TGCGCCAGCAGCGCAGCCGGGACTAGCGGGGAAGCCAAAAACATTCAGTACTTC.

V and J are TRBV4-3 and TRBJ2-1; possibly TRBD1 for D (6 bases). Germline V gives CDR1 LGHNA, CDR2 YSLEER. CDR3 length: 15 amino acids. The V gene lost 1 base and the J gene lost 7 bases, with 14 bases spanning the gap. The CDR3 is CASSQGAGEANEQFF. The CDR3 region has the DNA TGCGCCAGCAGCCAAGGGGCAGGGGAAGCTAATGAGCAGTTCTTC.

The V call is TRBV5-4, the J call TRBJ1-1; 7 bases fit TRBD1. Trimming at V came to 0 bases and at J to 2 bases, leaving 7 bases not matched to a gene. The CDR3 length is 16 residues. CDR1 and CDR2 (germline): SGHNT, YYREEE (reference sequence). CDR3 sequence reads: CASSLDRGSFNTEAFF. In DNA form, the CDR3 reads TGTGCCAGCAGCTTGGACAGGGGCAGTTTCAACACTGAAGCTTTCTTT.

The rearrangement joins TRBV19 to TRBJ2-3; a possible D gene is TRBD2 (6 bases). There are 14 residues in the CDR3. Trimming left V 7 bases short and J 1 base short, with 12 bases between. Germline V gene data show CDR1 as LNHDA and CDR2 as SQIVND (reference sequence). CDR3 sequence: CASTTSYGTDTQYF. The CDR3 DNA is TGTGCCAGTACCACTAGCTATGGCACAGATACGCAGTATTTT.

This clone was counted only a few times. The sample carries other DNA sequences with the same CDR3. The chain employs TRBV10-3 and TRBJ1-1; D perhaps matches TRBD1 (6 bases). CDR1 and CDR2 from the germline V gene are ENHRY and SYGVKD. Trimming left V 10 bases short and J 2 bases short, with 14 bases between. The CDR3 is 13 residues long. CDR3 sequence: CATRTDSNTEAFF. CDR3 coding DNA: TGTGCCACTCGGACAGACAGTAACACTGAAGCTTTCTTT.

The V call is TRBV15, the J call TRBJ1-3; D is possibly TRBD1 (6 bases). Germline assignment: CDR1 LNHNV and CDR2 YYDKDF (reference sequence). The germline V and J ends were trimmed by 0 bases and 3 bases, with 12 bases remaining between them. The CDR3 has 16 amino acids. CDR3 nucleotides: TGTGCCACCAGCAGAGATCTGGGGGCTAGTGGAAACACCATATATTTT. It yields the protein CATSRDLGASGNTIYF.

J is TRBJ2-3 and V is TRBV27; D is undetermined. Germline values: CDR1 MNHEY, CDR2 SMNVEV (reference sequence). This CDR3 region has 11 residues. In DNA form, the CDR3 reads TGTGCTACAGCAAACCCCGGATCGCAGTATTTT. This sequence encodes CATANPGSQYF.

This clone was seen at least ten times. The chain uses TRBV6-6 and TRBJ1-3; the match to TRBD1 covers 7 bases. CDR1 is MNHNY, CDR2 SVGAGI, per germline (reference sequence). This CDR3 has 14 amino acids. The V segment lost 4 bases and the J segment 0 bases; nucleotides outside the gene matches: 0. The CDR3 coding sequence is TGTGCCAGCAGTTGGGACAGCTCTGGAAACACCATATATTTT. It specifies CASSWDSSGNTIYF.

V usage is TRBV7-8 and J usage is TRBJ1-1; D perhaps matches TRBD1 (5 bases). This CDR3 comprises 14 residues. CDR1 and CDR2 from the germline V gene are SGHVS and FQNEAQ. Trimming stripped 5 bases from V and 5 bases from J, with 15 bases between. CDR3 in amino acids: CASSPRAGRTEAFF. As DNA, the CDR3 is TGTGCCAGCAGCCCGAGGGCGGGGCGAACTGAAGCTTTCTTT.

This chain connects TRBV7-3 to TRBJ2-2, with D maybe TRBD2 (6 bases). Germline V gives CDR1 SGHTA, CDR2 FQGTGA. This CDR3 has 16 residues. V lost 1 base to trimming and J lost 0 bases, with 9 bases between them. The CDR3 region is CASSLSPGANTGELFF. The DNA of the CDR3 is TGTGCCAGCAGCTTAAGCCCGGGGGCGAACACCGGGGAGCTGTTTTTT.

The rearrangement links TRBV18 to TRBJ1-6; no firm D call. This CDR3 contains 14 residues. V was trimmed by 2 bases and J by 8 bases, leaving 10 bases between them. CDR1 and CDR2 from the germline V gene are KGHSH and LQKENI. DNA of the CDR3: TGTGCCAGCTCACCAAGGAGGACTGATTCACCCCTCCACTTT. It translates to CASSPRRTDSPLHF.

This chain uses TRBV4-3 with TRBJ2-3, with 10 nucleotides matching TRBD2. The V and J ends lost 0 bases and 3 bases, in that order; junction bases with no gene match: 6. The CDR3 length is 17 residues. Germline V CDR1 and CDR2: LGHNA, YSLEER. CDR3 residues: CASSQDVLAGVTDTQYF. The CDR3 nucleotides read TGCGCCAGCAGCCAAGATGTCCTAGCGGGAGTGACAGATACGCAGTATTTT.

CDR3 sequence: CASSLGTNYNEQFF. CDR3 bases: TGTGCCAGCAGCTTGGGGACAAACTACAATGAGCAGTTCTTC. This chain joins TRBV13 and TRBJ2-1; D is possibly TRBD1 (6 bases). V dropped 3 bases and J dropped 3 bases, with 9 bases sitting between them. The CDR3 has 14 residues. Looked up from germline, CDR1 is PRHDT and CDR2 is FYEKMQ (reference sequence).

The J gene is TRBJ1-5, the V gene TRBV4-3; 9 nucleotides line up with TRBD1. The CDR3 is 14 residues long. CDR1 and CDR2 (germline): LGHNA, YSLEER. With V trimmed by 4 bases and J by 6 bases, 4 bases remained unmatched. The CDR3 DNA follows: TGCGCCAGCAGCCCAGGACAGGGGACTCAGCCCCAGCATTTT. As protein: CASSPGQGTQPQHF.

The V call is TRBV7-9, the J call TRBJ2-7, with 9 bases fitting TRBD1. CDR1 and CDR2 from the germline V gene are SEHNR and FQNEAQ (reference sequence). The CDR3 contains 14 residues. The DNA of the CDR3 is TGTTCCAGCAGCCGGGACAGGGAAAAATACGAGCAGTACGTC. Amino acid sequence: CSSSRDREKYEQYV.

The V and J genes are TRBV18 and TRBJ2-3; D gene uncertain. Germline V gene sequence: CDR1 KGHSH, CDR2 LQKENI. The CDR3 sequence is 15 residues long. The V end lost 5 bases, the J end lost 3 bases, and 15 bases lay between the germline ends. The CDR3, as DNA: TGTGCCAGCTCATCCCGCACGAGAGGAACAGATACGCAGTATTTT. As protein: CASSSRTRGTDTQYF.

The V and J genes are TRBV6-5 and TRBJ2-5, with D maybe TRBD2 (5 bases). Germline-derived CDR1 and CDR2 are MNHEY and SVGAGI. V dropped 8 bases and J dropped 2 bases, with 15 bases sitting between them. The CDR3 runs to 14 residues. Here the CDR3 DNA reads TGTGCCAGCGACGACTCGGGATCTCAAGAGACCCAGTACTTC. Translated: CASDDSGSQETQYF.

In nucleotides, the CDR3 is TGTGCCAGCAGCCCCGGGGGGGGGATCTCTGGAAACACCATATATTTT. Encoded protein: CASSPGGGISGNTIYF. The genes are TRBV28 and TRBJ1-3; tentatively, D is TRBD1 (5 bases). Germline V CDR1 and CDR2: MDHEN, SYDVKM. This CDR3 comprises 16 residues. V lost 6 bases and J lost 0, with 15 bases in between.

The chain carries TRBV18 and TRBJ2-1, with 8 bases fitting TRBD1. With V trimmed by 6 bases and J by 4 bases, 8 bases remained unmatched. Germline V gives CDR1 KGHSH, CDR2 LQKENI. This CDR3 comprises 15 residues. For the CDR3, the DNA is TGTGCCAGCTCGATCCAGGGGGCGCGTTACAATGAGCAGTTCTTC. Protein sequence: CASSIQGARYNEQFF. Combining the CDR3 with reference TRBV18 and TRBJ2-1 gives the whole variable domain NAGVMQNPRHLVRRRGQEARLRCSPMKGHSHVYWYRQLPEEGLKFMVYLQKENIIDESGMPKERFSAEFPKEGPSILRIQQVVRGDSAAYFCASSIQGARYNEQFFGPGTRLTVL.

The J gene is TRBJ2-2, the V gene TRBV7-9; D unclear. Trimming shortened V by 6 bases and J by 4 bases, and 9 bases separated the two germline ends. Germline assignment: CDR1 SEHNR and CDR2 FQNEAQ (reference sequence). This CDR3 comprises 13 residues. As DNA, the CDR3 is TGTGCCAGCAGTTATACAGCCACCGGGGAGCTGTTTTTT. The encoded protein is CASSYTATGELFF.

The genes are TRBV4-2 and TRBJ2-1; 12 bases agree with TRBD2. V lost 4 bases to trimming and J lost 5 bases; unmatched junction nucleotides: 9. Germline V gene data show CDR1 as LGHNA and CDR2 as YNFKEQ. The CDR3 is 17 residues long. The CDR3 region is CASSPGLAGQRDNEQFF. For the CDR3, the DNA is TGTGCCAGCAGCCCGGGACTAGCGGGCCAGAGGGACAATGAGCAGTTCTTC.

The rearrangement links TRBV11-3 to TRBJ2-7; TRBD2 is a possible D gene (6 bases). Germline-derived CDR1 and CDR2 are SGHNT and YENEEA. This CDR3 region has 15 residues. Trimming removed 0 bases from V and 2 bases from J, with 11 bases in between. The DNA of the CDR3 is TGTGCCAGCAGCTTAGAGTGGGGGAGGACCTACGAGCAGTACTTC. This translates into CASSLEWGRTYEQYF.

The chain is built from TRBV11-3 and TRBJ2-1, with 7 bases fitting TRBD2. The germline gives CDR1 SGHNT, CDR2 YENEEA. The ends lost 2 bases at V and 3 bases at J; junction bases unmatched: 1. This CDR3 contains 14 residues. In DNA form, the CDR3 reads TGTGCCAGCAGCTTATCTAGCGGCTACAATGAGCAGTTCTTC. This sequence encodes CASSLSSGYNEQFF.

The chain combines TRBV5-1 with TRBJ2-5; D not resolved. The CDR3 totals 14 residues. With 4 bases removed from V and 6 bases from J, the gap between germline ends came to 16 bases. In germline, CDR1 is SGHRS, CDR2 YFSETQ. The CDR3 reads CASSNDWYKKTQYF. The CDR3, as DNA: TGCGCCAGCAGCAATGACTGGTACAAGAAGACCCAGTACTTC.

J is TRBJ2-7 and V is TRBV5-1; maybe TRBD1 (5 bases). Trimming removed 3 bases at V and 2 bases at J, with 9 bases between. CDR1 and CDR2 from the germline V gene are SGHRS and YFSETQ. CDR3 length: 13 residues. The CDR3 nucleotides are TGCGCCAGCAGCTATACAGGAACCTACGAGCAGTACTTC. Protein product: CASSYTGTYEQYF.